This section outlines one T cell receptor (beta chain) sequence together with its context. Amplification used 60 Vbeta primers and 13 Jbeta primers. Generated by immunoSEQ multiplex PCR, the TCRdb table keeps only in-frame clones and is missing some. The table lists about 98,000 clones, around four fifths of them singletons. The sample originates from a study of cytomegalovirus exposure and HLA in healthy donors. The CDR3 totals 15 residues. Trimming removed 0 bases from V and 8 bases from J, with 14 bases in between. Per germline, CDR1 MNHEY and CDR2 SVGAGI. V usage is TRBV6-5 and J usage is TRBJ2-1, with D possibly being TRBD1 (6 bases). The sample taken for sequencing was PBMCs. This TCR came from a female donor in good health and CMV-seropositive. CDR3 in amino acids: CASSYSKPGGDEQFF. The CDR3 coding sequence is TGTGCCAGCAGTTACTCGAAGCCTGGGGGCGATGAGCAGTTCTTC.